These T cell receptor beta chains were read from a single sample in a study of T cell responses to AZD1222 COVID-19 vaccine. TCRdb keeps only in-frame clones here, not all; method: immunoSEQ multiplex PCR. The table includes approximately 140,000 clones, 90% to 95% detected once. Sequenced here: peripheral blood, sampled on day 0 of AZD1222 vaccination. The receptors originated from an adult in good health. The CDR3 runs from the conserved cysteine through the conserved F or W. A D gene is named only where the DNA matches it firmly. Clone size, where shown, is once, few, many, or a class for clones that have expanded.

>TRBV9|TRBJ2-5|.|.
TGTGCCAGCAGCCCGCGGACAGCACAAGAGACCCAGTACTTC
CASSPRTAQETQYF
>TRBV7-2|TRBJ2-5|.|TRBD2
TGTGCCAGCAGCTCACTAGCGGGGGTGTACCAAGAGACCCAGTACTTC
CASSSLAGVYQETQYF
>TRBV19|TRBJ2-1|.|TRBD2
TGTGCCAGTAGTATAGCGGGAGGGGTCTACAATGAGCAGTTCTTC
CASSIAGGVYNEQFF
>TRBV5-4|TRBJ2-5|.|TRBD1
TGTGCCAGCAGCTTGGACAGGGGGCCAGAAGAGACCCAGTACTTC
CASSLDRGPEETQYF
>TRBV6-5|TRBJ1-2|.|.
TGTGCCAGCAGTTTGACGGATAACTATGGCTACACCTTC
CASSLTDNYGYTF
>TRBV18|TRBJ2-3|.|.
TGTGCCAGCTCACCGGGGTTGCCAGATACGCAGTATTTT
CASSPGLPDTQYF
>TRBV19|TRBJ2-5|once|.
TGTGCCAGTAGTATAGATTCGGAGACCCAGTACTTC
CASSIDSETQYF
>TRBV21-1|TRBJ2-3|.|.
TGTGCCAGCGAGTGGAATACGCAGTATTTT
CASEWNTQYF
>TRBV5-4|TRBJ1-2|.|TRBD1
TGTGCCAGCAGCCATACAGGGGTTCGGGGCTACACCTTC
CASSHTGVRGYTF
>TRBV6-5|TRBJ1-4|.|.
TGTGCCACGGCACAGGGATGGGTTGAAAAACTGTTTTTT
CATAQGWVEKLFF
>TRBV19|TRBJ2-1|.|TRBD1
TGTGCCAGTAGTACAGGACAGGGGGGATACAATGAGCAGTTCTTC
CASSTGQGGYNEQFF
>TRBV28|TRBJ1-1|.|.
TGTGCCAGCAGTGGAGGAAAGGGCACTGAAGCTTTCTTT
CASSGGKGTEAFF
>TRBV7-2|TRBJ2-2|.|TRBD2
TGTGCCAGCAGCTACTTAGCGGGAGGGGCCGGGGAGCTGTTTTTT
CASSYLAGGAGELFF
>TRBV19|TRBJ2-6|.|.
TGTGCCAGTAGTATATCGGGAGCTGGGGCCAACGTCCTGACTTTC
CASSISGAGANVLTF
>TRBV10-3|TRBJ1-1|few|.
TGTGCCATCAGTGACCCCGGGACGAGATCCACTGAAGCTTTCTTT
CAISDPGTRSTEAFF
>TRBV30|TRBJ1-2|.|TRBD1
TGTGCCTGGATAGGGAGGGACAGGGATGTATATGGCTACACCTTC
CAWIGRDRDVYGYTF
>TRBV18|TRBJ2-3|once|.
TGTGCCAGCTCACCAGCTAGACAGACAGATACGCAGTATTTT
CASSPARQTDTQYF
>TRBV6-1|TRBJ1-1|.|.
TGTGCCAGCAGTGCAACAAACACGGGAAACATGAACACTGAAGCTTTCTTT
CASSATNTGNMNTEAFF
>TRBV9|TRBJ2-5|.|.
TGTGCCAGCAGCGTAGAACCGGGGGACCAAGAGACCCAGTACTTC
CASSVEPGDQETQYF
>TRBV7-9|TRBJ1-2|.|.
TGTGCCAGCAGCTTATCTGTGGTGGGTAAGAATGGCTACACCTTC
CASSLSVVGKNGYTF
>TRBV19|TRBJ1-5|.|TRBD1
TGTGCCAGTAATTTACAGGGGGCGCTTGGCAATCAGCCCCAGCATTTT
CASNLQGALGNQPQHF
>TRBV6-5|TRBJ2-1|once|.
TGTGCCAGCAGGCCAACCGGGACAACATACAATGAGCAGTTCTTC
CASRPTGTTYNEQFF
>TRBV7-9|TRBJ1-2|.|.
TGTGCCAGCAGCTTACCTAGTTGGGGGAGCTATGGCTACACCTTC
CASSLPSWGSYGYTF
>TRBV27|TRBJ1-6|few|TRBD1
TGTGCCAGCAGCCGGGAGCCGGGACAGGGAAGTTCACCCCTCCACTTT
CASSREPGQGSSPLHF
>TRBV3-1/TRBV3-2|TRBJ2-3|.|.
TGTGCCAGCAGCCACCCTTGGTTAGATACGCAGTATTTT
CASSHPWLDTQYF
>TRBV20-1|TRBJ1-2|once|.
TGCAGTGCTAGTTTGGTGGGGGGTAGTAGCTACACCTTC
CSASLVGGSSYTF
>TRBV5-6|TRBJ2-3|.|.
TGTGCCAGCAGCGGTACGGGGGTTTTCACAGATACGCAGTATTTT
CASSGTGVFTDTQYF
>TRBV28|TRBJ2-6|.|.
TGTGCCAGCAGTTTTGGTCAATTCTCTGGGGCCAACGTCCTGACTTTC
CASSFGQFSGANVLTF
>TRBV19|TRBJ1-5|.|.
TGTGCCAGTAGTAGACACCCCGGGGGCGGGAATCAGCCCCAGCATTTT
CASSRHPGGGNQPQHF
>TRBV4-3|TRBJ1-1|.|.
TGCGCCAGCAGCCAAGAGGTGAACACTGAAGCTTTCTTT
CASSQEVNTEAFF
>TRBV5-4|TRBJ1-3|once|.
TGTGCCAGCAGCTTGGAACCCTGGGGGGGAAACACCATATATTTT
CASSLEPWGGNTIYF
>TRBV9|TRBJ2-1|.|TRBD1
TGTGCCAGCAGCGTATTAAGGGGGCCGAACTACAATGAGCAGTTCTTC
CASSVLRGPNYNEQFF
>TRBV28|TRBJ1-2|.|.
TGTGCCAGCAGTTACGGGGGGAGTCCTAACTATGGCTACACCTTC
CASSYGGSPNYGYTF
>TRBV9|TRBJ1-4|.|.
TGTGCCAGCAGCCCAACCGGAGGCAATGAAAAACTGTTTTTT
CASSPTGGNEKLFF
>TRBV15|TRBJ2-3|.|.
TGTGCCACCAGCAGAGACTACGTGGCAGATACGCAGTATTTT
CATSRDYVADTQYF
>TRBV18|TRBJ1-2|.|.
TGTGCCAGCTCACCGCTCAGTTTGGGGAGTGGTGGCTACACCTTC
CASSPLSLGSGGYTF
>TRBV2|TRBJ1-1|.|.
TGTGCCAGCAGTGGACAGCTGAACACTGAAGCTTTCTTT
CASSGQLNTEAFF
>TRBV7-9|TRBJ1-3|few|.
TGTGCCAGCAGCTTCTGGGCCCTCTCTGGAAACACCATATATTTT
CASSFWALSGNTIYF
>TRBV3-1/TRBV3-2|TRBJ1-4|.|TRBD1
TGTGCCAGCAGTCACGGGACAGGGCCTGAAAAACTGTTTTTT
CASSHGTGPEKLFF
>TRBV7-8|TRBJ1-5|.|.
TGTGCCAGCAGCTTTCTGGAGAGTAATCAGCCCCAGCATTTT
CASSFLESNQPQHF
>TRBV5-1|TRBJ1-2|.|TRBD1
TGCGCCAGCAGCAAAGCAGGGACAGAGTATGGCTACACCTTC
CASSKAGTEYGYTF